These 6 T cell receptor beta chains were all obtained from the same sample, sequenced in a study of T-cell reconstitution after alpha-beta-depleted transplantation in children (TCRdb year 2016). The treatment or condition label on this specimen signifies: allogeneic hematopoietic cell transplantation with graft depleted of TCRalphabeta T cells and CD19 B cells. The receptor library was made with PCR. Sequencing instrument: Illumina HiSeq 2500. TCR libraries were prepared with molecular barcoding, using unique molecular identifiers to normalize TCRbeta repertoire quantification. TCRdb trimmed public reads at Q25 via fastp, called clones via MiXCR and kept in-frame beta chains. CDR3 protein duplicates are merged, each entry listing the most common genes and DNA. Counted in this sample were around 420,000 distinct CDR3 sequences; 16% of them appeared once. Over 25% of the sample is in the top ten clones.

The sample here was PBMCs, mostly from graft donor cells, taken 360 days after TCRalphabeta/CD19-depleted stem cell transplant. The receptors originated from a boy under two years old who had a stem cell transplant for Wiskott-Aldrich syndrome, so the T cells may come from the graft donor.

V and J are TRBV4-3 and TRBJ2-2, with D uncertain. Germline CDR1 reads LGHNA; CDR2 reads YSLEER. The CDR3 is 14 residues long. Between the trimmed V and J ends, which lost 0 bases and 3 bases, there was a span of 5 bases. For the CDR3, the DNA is TGCGCCAGCAGCCAAGATGATTACACCGGGGAGCTGTTTTTT. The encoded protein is CASSQDDYTGELFF.

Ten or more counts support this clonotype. CDR3: CASSQDWEGELFF. The CDR3 nucleotides are TGTGCCAGCAGCCAAGATTGGGAAGGGGAGCTGTTTTTT. This chain connects TRBV14 to TRBJ2-2; no reliable D call. The CDR3 covers 13 residues. Trimming took 0 bases from V and 8 from J, leaving 7 bases between them. CDR1 and CDR2 (germline): SGHDN, FVKESK.

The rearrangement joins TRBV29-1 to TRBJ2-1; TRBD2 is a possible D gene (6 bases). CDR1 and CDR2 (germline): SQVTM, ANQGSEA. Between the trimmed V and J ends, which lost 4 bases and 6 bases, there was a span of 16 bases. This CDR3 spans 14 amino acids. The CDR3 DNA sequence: TGCAGCGTTGCGCGGGATCGCGGGGTCAATGAGCAGTTCTTC. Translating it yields CSVARDRGVNEQFF.

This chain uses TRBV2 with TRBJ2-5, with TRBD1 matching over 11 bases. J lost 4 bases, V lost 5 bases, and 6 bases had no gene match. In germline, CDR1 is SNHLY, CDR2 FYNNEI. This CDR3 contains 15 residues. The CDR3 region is CASSKDRGPGETQYF. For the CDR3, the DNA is TGTGCCAGCAGTAAGGACAGGGGGCCTGGAGAGACCCAGTACTTC.

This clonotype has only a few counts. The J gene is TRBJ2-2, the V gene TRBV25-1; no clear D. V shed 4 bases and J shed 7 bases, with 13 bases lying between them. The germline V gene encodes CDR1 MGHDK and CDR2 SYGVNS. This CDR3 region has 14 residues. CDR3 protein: CASSGGSSHGELFF. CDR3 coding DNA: TGTGCCAGCAGTGGGGGAAGTAGCCACGGGGAGCTGTTTTTT.

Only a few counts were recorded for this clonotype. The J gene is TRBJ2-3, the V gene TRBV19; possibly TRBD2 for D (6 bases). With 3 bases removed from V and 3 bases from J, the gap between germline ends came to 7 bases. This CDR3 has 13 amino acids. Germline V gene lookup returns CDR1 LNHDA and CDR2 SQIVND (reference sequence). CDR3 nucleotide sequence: TGTGCCAGTAGTATGGGGACTACAGATACGCAGTATTTT. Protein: CASSMGTTDTQYF.